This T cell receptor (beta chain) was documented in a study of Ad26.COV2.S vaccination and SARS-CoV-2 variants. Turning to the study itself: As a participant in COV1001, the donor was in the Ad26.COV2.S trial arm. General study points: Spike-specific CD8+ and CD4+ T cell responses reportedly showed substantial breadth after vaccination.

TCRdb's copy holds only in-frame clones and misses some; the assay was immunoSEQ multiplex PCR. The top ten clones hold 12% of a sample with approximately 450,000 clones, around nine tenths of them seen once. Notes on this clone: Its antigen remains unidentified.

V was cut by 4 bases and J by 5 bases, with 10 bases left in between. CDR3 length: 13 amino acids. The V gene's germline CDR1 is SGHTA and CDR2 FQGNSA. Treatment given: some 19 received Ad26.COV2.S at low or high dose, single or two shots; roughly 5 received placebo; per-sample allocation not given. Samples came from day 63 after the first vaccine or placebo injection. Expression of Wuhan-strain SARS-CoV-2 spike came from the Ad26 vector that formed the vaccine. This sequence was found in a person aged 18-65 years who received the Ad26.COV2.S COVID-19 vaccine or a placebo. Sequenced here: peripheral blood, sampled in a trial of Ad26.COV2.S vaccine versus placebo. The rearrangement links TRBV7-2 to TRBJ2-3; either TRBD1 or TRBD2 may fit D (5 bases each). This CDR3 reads CASSSGGGDTQYF. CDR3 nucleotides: TGTGCCAGCAGCTCCGGTGGGGGAGATACGCAGTATTTT.